A selection of T cell receptor beta chains follows, all from one sample in a study of T-cell memory formation after mild COVID-19. In TCRdb, the 5' RACE reads were re-called with MiXCR into one record per CDR3 protein. The data show roughly 300,000 distinct CDR3 sequences, roughly 8.2% seen once. Sample: PBMCs or a T cell subset sorted from them (not recorded which). The source is a man aged 18 to 29 who had mild COVID-19 (a few samples of this study predate the infection). Cell type and time point are not known. Each CDR3 is given with its conserved first and last residue. Each record gives: clone size, D gene, V gene, J gene, CDR3 length, CDR3 DNA, CDR3 protein. The D gene is left open where the match is weak. Not every row has a clone size; where given, it reads once, few, many or a size class.

size: many; D: -; V: TRBV4-3; J: TRBJ2-7; length: 14; DNA: TGCGCCAGCAGCCCGCAGGGGGGGTCTGGCGAGCAGTACTTC; CDR3: CASSPQGGSGEQYF
size: few; D: TRBD2; V: TRBV4-3; J: TRBJ2-1; length: 16; DNA: TGCGCCAGCAGCCAAGTAGTACTAGCGGGGTGGGATGAGCAGTTCTTC; CDR3: CASSQVVLAGWDEQFF
size: -; D: TRBD1; V: TRBV27; J: TRBJ2-5; length: 17; DNA: TGTGCCAGCAGTTTCCTTGGACAGGGAAAGAACCAAGAGACCCAGTACTTC; CDR3: CASSFLGQGKNQETQYF
size: -; D: -; V: TRBV20-1; J: TRBJ2-1; length: 14; DNA: TGCAGTGCTGTCACTAGTCTCTCCCGCAATGAGCAGTTCTTC; CDR3: CSAVTSLSRNEQFF
size: -; D: -; V: TRBV28; J: TRBJ1-5; length: 12; DNA: TGTACCACCAGTAGATCGGGGGAGCCCCAGCATTTT; CDR3: CTTSRSGEPQHF
size: -; D: TRBD1; V: TRBV7-2; J: TRBJ2-1; length: 14; DNA: TGTGCCAGCAGCTGGGGACAGGGCGGGAATGAGCAGTTCTTC; CDR3: CASSWGQGGNEQFF
size: few; D: -; V: TRBV4-2; J: TRBJ2-7; length: 13; DNA: TGTGCCAGCAGCCAAGAGGCCCGCGTCGAGCAGTACTTC; CDR3: CASSQEARVEQYF
size: -; D: TRBD1; V: TRBV9; J: TRBJ2-7; length: 15; DNA: TGTGCCAGCAGCGTAGATGGAGGACAGGTCTACGAGCAGTACTTC; CDR3: CASSVDGGQVYEQYF
size: -; D: -; V: TRBV4-1; J: TRBJ1-5; length: 14; DNA: TGCGCCAGCAGGGACAGTCTCGCGGATCAGCCCCAGCATTTT; CDR3: CASRDSLADQPQHF
size: many; D: TRBD2; V: TRBV20-1; J: TRBJ2-5; length: 14; DNA: TGCAGTGCTAACCAGGGAGGGAACCAAGAGACCCAGTACTTC; CDR3: CSANQGGNQETQYF
size: many; D: -; V: TRBV29-1; J: TRBJ2-5; length: 12; DNA: TGCAGCGTTGTCGACTTAGAAGAGACCCAGTACTTC; CDR3: CSVVDLEETQYF
size: -; D: -; V: TRBV4-3; J: TRBJ2-7; length: 15; DNA: TGCGCCAGCAGCCTCACCGGGACGGACTCCTACGAGCAGTACTTC; CDR3: CASSLTGTDSYEQYF
size: -; D: TRBD1; V: TRBV4-1; J: TRBJ2-5; length: 16; DNA: TGCGCCAGCAGCCAAGGCCCCGAGACAGGGGGAGAGACCCAGTACTTC; CDR3: CASSQGPETGGETQYF
size: -; D: -; V: TRBV6-5; J: TRBJ2-7; length: 13; DNA: TGTGCCAGCTCATGGAGGTCCTCCTACGAGCAGTACTTC; CDR3: CASSWRSSYEQYF
size: many; D: TRBD2; V: TRBV27; J: TRBJ2-2; length: 15; DNA: TGTGCCAGCAGTTTCACTAGCGGGGGGGCCGGGGAGCTGTTTTTT; CDR3: CASSFTSGGAGELFF
size: many; D: -; V: TRBV7-3; J: TRBJ2-3; length: 14; DNA: TGTGCCAGCAGCCTTCAGCATAGCACAGATACGCAGTATTTT; CDR3: CASSLQHSTDTQYF
size: few; D: -; V: TRBV5-1; J: TRBJ2-6; length: 15; DNA: TGCGCCAGCAGCTTGGTCCGATCTGGGGCCAACGTCCTGACTTTC; CDR3: CASSLVRSGANVLTF
size: many; D: -; V: TRBV5-1; J: TRBJ2-1; length: 15; DNA: TGCGCCAGCAGCCCCGCTTTAGGAGGTGCCAATGAGCAGTTCTTC; CDR3: CASSPALGGANEQFF
size: few; D: TRBD2; V: TRBV5-1; J: TRBJ2-1; length: 15; DNA: TGCGCCAGCAGCCCGGGGGGGGTGGGCTACAATGAGCAGTTCTTC; CDR3: CASSPGGVGYNEQFF
size: -; D: TRBD1; V: TRBV11-3; J: TRBJ2-1; length: 16; DNA: TGTGCCAGCAGCGACGGGACAGGTCCTAATTACAATGAGCAGTTCTTC; CDR3: CASSDGTGPNYNEQFF
size: -; D: -; V: TRBV4-1; J: TRBJ1-1; length: 14; DNA: TGCGCCAGCAGCCAAGATCGGATGAACACTGAAGCTTTCTTT; CDR3: CASSQDRMNTEAFF
size: -; D: -; V: TRBV24-1; J: TRBJ2-1; length: 13; DNA: TGTGCCACCAGTGTGGGCAGCAACAATGAGCAGTTCTTC; CDR3: CATSVGSNNEQFF
size: -; D: TRBD1; V: TRBV24-1; J: TRBJ2-2; length: 16; DNA: TGTGCCACCAGTGACCCCGGGACAGGTAACACCGGGGAGCTGTTTTTT; CDR3: CATSDPGTGNTGELFF
size: -; D: -; V: TRBV4-2; J: TRBJ1-1; length: 14; DNA: TGTGCCAGCAGCCACACAGACATGAACACTGAAGCTTTCTTT; CDR3: CASSHTDMNTEAFF
size: -; D: -; V: TRBV30; J: TRBJ2-5; length: 15; DNA: TGTGCCTGGAGTGTAACCCAGGGGTTTATGGAGACCCAGTACTTC; CDR3: CAWSVTQGFMETQYF
size: -; D: TRBD1; V: TRBV10-3; J: TRBJ2-5; length: 17; DNA: TGTGCCATCAGTGAGTCGACTCGTCAGGGGGTGGGAGAGACCCAGTACTTC; CDR3: CAISESTRQGVGETQYF
size: -; D: -; V: TRBV6-2/TRBV6-3; J: TRBJ1-5; length: 14; DNA: TGTGCCAGCAGCCTGATGAGGGGAAGCCAGCCCCAGCATTTT; CDR3: CASSLMRGSQPQHF
size: -; D: TRBD2; V: TRBV30; J: TRBJ2-1; length: 14; DNA: TGTGCCTGGAGAATAGCGGGGGGGCCGGTTGAGCAGTTCTTC; CDR3: CAWRIAGGPVEQFF
size: few; D: -; V: TRBV4-2; J: TRBJ2-5; length: 16; DNA: TGTGCCAGCAGCCAATACCTGGGGGAGGCCCAGGAGACCCAGTACTTC; CDR3: CASSQYLGEAQETQYF
size: -; D: -; V: TRBV12-3/TRBV12-4; J: TRBJ2-7; length: 12; DNA: TGTGCCAGCAGAGGAGCTGCGGGCGAGCAGTACTTC; CDR3: CASRGAAGEQYF
size: many; D: -; V: TRBV24-1; J: TRBJ1-2; length: 12; DNA: TGTGCCACCAGTGCAGGGGATCGTGGCTACACCTTC; CDR3: CATSAGDRGYTF
size: many; D: -; V: TRBV7-6; J: TRBJ2-3; length: 15; DNA: TGTGCCAGCAGCTTAGTCGGATTTAGCACAGATACGCAGTATTTT; CDR3: CASSLVGFSTDTQYF
size: many; D: TRBD2; V: TRBV11-2; J: TRBJ2-3; length: 16; DNA: TGTGCCAGCAGCTCGGGACTAGCGGTTACCACAGATACGCAGTATTTT; CDR3: CASSSGLAVTTDTQYF
size: many; D: -; V: TRBV3-1; J: TRBJ1-2; length: 15; DNA: TGTGCCAGCAGCCAATATAGTGATCCCAACTATGGCTACACCTTC; CDR3: CASSQYSDPNYGYTF
size: few; D: TRBD2; V: TRBV5-1; J: TRBJ2-1; length: 18; DNA: TGCGCCAGCAGCTCCAGCGGGGGCCCTGGAAGCTCCTACAATGAGCAGTTCTTC; CDR3: CASSSSGGPGSSYNEQFF
size: few; D: -; V: TRBV5-5; J: TRBJ1-5; length: 13; DNA: TGTGCCAGCACCGGGACAATCAATCAGCCCCAGCATTTT; CDR3: CASTGTINQPQHF
size: -; D: -; V: TRBV3-1; J: TRBJ2-1; length: 14; DNA: TGTGCCAGCAGCCCGGGGGGCTTTAGTAATGAGCAGTTCTTC; CDR3: CASSPGGFSNEQFF
size: -; D: TRBD1; V: TRBV6-1; J: TRBJ2-2; length: 16; DNA: TGTGCCAGCAGGATAGACCAGGGGGCAGGGGCCGGGGAGCTGTTTTTT; CDR3: CASRIDQGAGAGELFF